This T cell receptor beta chain originates from a study of chronic HIV infection and antiretroviral therapy. CDR1 and CDR2 from the germline V gene are ENHRY and SYGVKD. The V gene lost 3 bases and the J gene lost 3 bases, with 9 bases spanning the gap. The CDR3 has 13 amino acids. TCRdb ran MiXCR on the 5' RACE reads and lists one entry per CDR3 protein. The repertoire holds roughly 39,000 distinct CDR3 sequences, with 8.2% as singletons. This clonotype was picked up many times. V gene TRBV10-3 combines with J gene TRBJ2-7; a weak D match, TRBD1 (5 bases). This clonotype was obtained from an adult who had HIV and had not received antiretroviral therapy, or was an uninfected healthy control (not recorded which). The sequenced sample consisted of peripheral blood. CDR3 residues: CAISEGDSYEQYF. CDR3 nucleotides: TGTGCCATCAGTGAAGGTGACAGCTACGAGCAGTACTTC.